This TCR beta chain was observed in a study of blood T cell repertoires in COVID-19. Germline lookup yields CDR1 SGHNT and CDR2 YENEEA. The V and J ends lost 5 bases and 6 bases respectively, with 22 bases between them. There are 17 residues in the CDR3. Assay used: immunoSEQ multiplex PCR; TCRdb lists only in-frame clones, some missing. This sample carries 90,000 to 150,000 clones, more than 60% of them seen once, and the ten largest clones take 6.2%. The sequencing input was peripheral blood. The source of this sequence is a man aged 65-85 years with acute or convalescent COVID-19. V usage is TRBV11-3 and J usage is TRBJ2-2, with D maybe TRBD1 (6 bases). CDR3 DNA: TGTGCCAGCAGCGCACCGACAGGCGGCTTCTCGGCCGGGGAGCTGTTTTTT. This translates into CASSAPTGGFSAGELFF.